This record looks at one T cell receptor (beta chain) sequence and its context. Its antigen is undetermined. The length of the CDR3 is 16 residues. V trimming: 2 bases; J trimming: 4 bases; junction bases outside the gene matches: 12. The V gene's germline CDR1 is GTSNPN and CDR2 SVGIG (reference sequence). This record comes from a study of cytomegalovirus exposure and HLA in healthy donors. Across the whole study: The same platform was used for the 130 or so validation repertoires as for the 650 to 800 first-cohort repertoires, as reported in a later analysis. Findings of the study overall: Subsequent analysis revealed that first-cohort TCR clusters tended to co-occur in the roughly 120 validation repertoires. High sensitivity and specificity were reportedly achieved when the classifier diagnosed cytomegalovirus status.

The donors were part of the roughly 120-subject validation cohort, which stood apart from the 666-subject first cohort. Sequencing was performed with immunoSEQ multiplex PCR; in TCRdb, only in-frame clones are kept and a portion is missing. The sample shows about 240,000 clones, around 87% of them seen only once. The TCR comes from a woman aged 25 to 39 in good health and CMV-seropositive. The J gene is TRBJ1-2, the V gene TRBV30; 8 bases line up with TRBD1. The sample consisted of PBMCs. The CDR3 DNA follows: TGTGCCTGGAGTTTAACCCCAGGGGGCGCTGGCTATGGCTACACCTTC. Its protein is CAWSLTPGGAGYGYTF.